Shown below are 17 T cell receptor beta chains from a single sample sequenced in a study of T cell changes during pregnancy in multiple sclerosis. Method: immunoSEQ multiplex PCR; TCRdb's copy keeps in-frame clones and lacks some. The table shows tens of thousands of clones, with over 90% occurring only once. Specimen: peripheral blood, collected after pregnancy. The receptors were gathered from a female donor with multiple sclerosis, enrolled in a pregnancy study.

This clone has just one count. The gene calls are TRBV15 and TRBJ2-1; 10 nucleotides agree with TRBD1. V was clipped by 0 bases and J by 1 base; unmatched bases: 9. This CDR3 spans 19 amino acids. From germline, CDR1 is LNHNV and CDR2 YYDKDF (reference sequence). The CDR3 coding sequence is TGTGCCACCAGCAGAGATAGGGACAGGGGTCGCCGTTCCTACAATGAGCAGTTCTTC. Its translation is CATSRDRDRGRRSYNEQFF. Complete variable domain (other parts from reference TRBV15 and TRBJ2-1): DAMVIQNPRYQVTQFGKPVTLSCSQTLNHNVMYWYQQKSSQAPKLLFHYYDKDFNNEADTPDNFQSRRPNTSFCFLDIRSPGLGDTAMYLCATSRDRDRGRRSYNEQFFGPGTRLTVL.

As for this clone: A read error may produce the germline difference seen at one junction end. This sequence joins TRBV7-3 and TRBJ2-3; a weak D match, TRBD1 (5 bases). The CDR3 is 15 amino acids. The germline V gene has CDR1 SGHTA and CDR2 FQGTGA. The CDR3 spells CASSLTRTSPDTQYF. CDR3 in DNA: TGTGCCAGCAGCCTAACAAGGACAAGCCCGGATACGCAGTATTTT.

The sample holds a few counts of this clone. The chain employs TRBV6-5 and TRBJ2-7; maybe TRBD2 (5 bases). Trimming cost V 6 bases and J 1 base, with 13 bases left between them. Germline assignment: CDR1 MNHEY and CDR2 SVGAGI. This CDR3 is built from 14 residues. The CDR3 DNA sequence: TGTGCCAGCAGGTGGACTCGCCTATCCTACGAGCAGTACTTC. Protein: CASRWTRLSYEQYF.

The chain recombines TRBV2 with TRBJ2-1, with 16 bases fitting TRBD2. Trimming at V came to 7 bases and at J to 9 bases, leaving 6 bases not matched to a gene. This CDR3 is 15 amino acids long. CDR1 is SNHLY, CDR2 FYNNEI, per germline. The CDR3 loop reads CASKGTSGGAGEQFF. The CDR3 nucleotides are TGTGCCAGCAAAGGGACTAGCGGGGGGGCGGGTGAGCAGTTCTTC.

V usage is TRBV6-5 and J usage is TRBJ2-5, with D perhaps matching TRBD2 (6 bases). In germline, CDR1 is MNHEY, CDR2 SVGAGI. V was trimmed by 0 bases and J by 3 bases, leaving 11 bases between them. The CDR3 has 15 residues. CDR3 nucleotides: TGTGCCAGCAGTTACTCGGGGCGGGGAGAAGAGACCCAGTACTTC. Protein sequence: CASSYSGRGEETQYF.

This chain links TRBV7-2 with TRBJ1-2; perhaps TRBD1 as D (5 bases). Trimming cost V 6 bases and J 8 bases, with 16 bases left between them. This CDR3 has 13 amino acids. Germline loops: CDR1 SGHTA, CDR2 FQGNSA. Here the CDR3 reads CASRPRTGGGYTF. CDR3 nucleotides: TGTGCCAGCAGGCCTCGGACTGGGGGGGGCTACACCTTC.

The CDR3 protein is CASSPGLGGKYGTDTQYF. CDR3 nucleotides: TGTGCCAGCAGCCCGGGCTTAGGGGGTAAATACGGCACAGATACGCAGTATTTT. The chain uses TRBV7-9 and TRBJ2-3; D is possibly TRBD1 (6 bases). CDR1 is SEHNR, CDR2 FQNEAQ, per germline (reference sequence). CDR3 length equals 18 residues. Trimming took 5 bases from V and 1 from J, leaving 22 bases between them.

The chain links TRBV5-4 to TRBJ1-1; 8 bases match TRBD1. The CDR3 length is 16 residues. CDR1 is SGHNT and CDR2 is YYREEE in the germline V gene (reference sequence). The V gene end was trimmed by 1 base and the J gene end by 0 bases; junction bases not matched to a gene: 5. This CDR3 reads CASSLYPTGVNTEAFF. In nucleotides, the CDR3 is TGTGCCAGCAGCTTGTATCCGACAGGGGTGAACACTGAAGCTTTCTTT.

CDR3 sequence: CASSGWGGRDQPQHF. The CDR3 region has the DNA TGTGCCAGCAGTGGATGGGGGGGGCGGGATCAGCCCCAGCATTTT. The chain couples TRBV25-1 to TRBJ1-5; perhaps TRBD1 as D (6 bases). V was shortened by 4 bases and J by 5 bases, with 15 bases between the two germline ends. The CDR3 is 15 amino acids. The germline CDR1 and CDR2 sequences are MGHDK and SYGVNS.

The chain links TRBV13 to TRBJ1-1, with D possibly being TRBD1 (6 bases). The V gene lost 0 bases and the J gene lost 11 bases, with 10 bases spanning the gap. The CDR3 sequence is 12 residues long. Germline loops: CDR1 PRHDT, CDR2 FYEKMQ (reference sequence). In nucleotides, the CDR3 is TGTGCCAGCAGCTTAGGAGGGGGAGCCGCTTTCTTT. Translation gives CASSLGGGAAFF.

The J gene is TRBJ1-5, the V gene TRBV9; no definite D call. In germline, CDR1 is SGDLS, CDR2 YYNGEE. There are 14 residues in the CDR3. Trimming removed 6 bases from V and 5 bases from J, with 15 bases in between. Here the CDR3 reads CASTARQRDQPQHF. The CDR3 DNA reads TGTGCCAGCACCGCCAGGCAGAGAGATCAGCCCCAGCATTTT.

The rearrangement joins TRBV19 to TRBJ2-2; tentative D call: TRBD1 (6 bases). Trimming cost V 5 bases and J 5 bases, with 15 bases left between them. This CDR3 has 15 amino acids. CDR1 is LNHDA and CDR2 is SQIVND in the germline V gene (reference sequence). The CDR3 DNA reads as TGTGCCAGTAGTCGGTTGGGGGCGATAACCGGGGAGCTGTTTTTT. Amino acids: CASSRLGAITGELFF.

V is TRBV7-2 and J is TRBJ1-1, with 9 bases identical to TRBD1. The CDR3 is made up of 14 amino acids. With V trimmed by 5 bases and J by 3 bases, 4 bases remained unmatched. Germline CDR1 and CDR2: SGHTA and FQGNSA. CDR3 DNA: TGTGCCAGCAGCCAGGACAGGGGAGACACTGAAGCTTTCTTT. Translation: CASSQDRGDTEAFF.

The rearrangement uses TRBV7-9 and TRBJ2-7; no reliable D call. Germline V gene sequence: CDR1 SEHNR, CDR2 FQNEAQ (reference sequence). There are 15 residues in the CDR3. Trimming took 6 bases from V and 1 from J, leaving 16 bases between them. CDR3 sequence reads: CASRSPLSRSYEQYF. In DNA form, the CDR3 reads TGTGCCAGCAGATCTCCCCTTTCCAGATCCTACGAGCAGTACTTC.

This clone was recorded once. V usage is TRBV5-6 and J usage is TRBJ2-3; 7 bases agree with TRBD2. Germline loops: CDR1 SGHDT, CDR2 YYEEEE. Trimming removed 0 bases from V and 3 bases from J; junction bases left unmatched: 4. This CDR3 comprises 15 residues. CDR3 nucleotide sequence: TGTGCCAGCAGCTTGGGCCTAGCGGCAACAGATACGCAGTATTTT. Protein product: CASSLGLAATDTQYF.

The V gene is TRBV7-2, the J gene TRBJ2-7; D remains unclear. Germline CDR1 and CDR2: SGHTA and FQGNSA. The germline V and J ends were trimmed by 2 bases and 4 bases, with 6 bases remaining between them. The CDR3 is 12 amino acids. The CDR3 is CASSLSTYEQYF. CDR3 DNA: TGTGCCAGCAGCTTATCGACTTACGAGCAGTACTTC.

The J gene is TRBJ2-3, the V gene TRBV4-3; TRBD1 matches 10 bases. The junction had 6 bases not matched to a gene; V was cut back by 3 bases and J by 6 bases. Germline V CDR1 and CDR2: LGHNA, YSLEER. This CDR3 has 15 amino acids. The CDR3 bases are TGCGCCAGCAGCCAGAGGGACAGGGGTCAGGATACGCAGTATTTT. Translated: CASSQRDRGQDTQYF.